This T cell receptor beta chain was captured by sequencing in a study of T cell responses to AZD1222 COVID-19 vaccine. Trimming shortened V by 11 bases and J by 2 bases, and 19 bases separated the two germline ends. The CDR3 contains 15 residues. Germline V gives CDR1 KGHDR, CDR2 SFDVKD. Here immunoSEQ multiplex PCR was the method, and the copy in TCRdb shows in-frame clones only, minus some. Of 100,000 to 120,000 clones in the sample, less than 90% were seen once. The TCR sequence derives from an adult in good health. The specimen was peripheral blood, collected on day 0 of AZD1222 vaccination. The rearrangement links TRBV24-1 to TRBJ2-3, with unresolved D. CDR3 loop: CAISHREGPTDTQYF. CDR3 nucleotides: TGTGCCATCAGCCACCGAGAAGGGCCCACAGATACGCAGTATTTT.